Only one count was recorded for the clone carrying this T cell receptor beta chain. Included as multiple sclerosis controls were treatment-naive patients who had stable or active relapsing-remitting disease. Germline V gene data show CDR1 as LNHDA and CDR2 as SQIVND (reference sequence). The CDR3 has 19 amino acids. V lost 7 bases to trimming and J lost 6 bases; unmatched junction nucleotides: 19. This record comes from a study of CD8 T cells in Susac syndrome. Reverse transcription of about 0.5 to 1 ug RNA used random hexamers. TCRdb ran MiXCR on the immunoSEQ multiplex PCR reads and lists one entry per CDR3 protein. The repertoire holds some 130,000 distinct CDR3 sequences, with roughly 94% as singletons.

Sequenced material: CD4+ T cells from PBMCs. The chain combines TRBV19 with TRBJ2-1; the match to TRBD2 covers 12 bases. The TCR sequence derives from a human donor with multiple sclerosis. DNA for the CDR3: TGTGCCAGTACCCAGCGTTTAGGGGCTAGCGGGAGGGAAGGCAATGAGCAGTTCTTC. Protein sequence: CASTQRLGASGREGNEQFF. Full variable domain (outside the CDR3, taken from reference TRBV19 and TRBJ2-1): DGGITQSPKYLFRKEGQNVTLSCEQNLNHDAMYWYRQDPGQGLRLIYYSQIVNDFQKGDIAEGYSVSREKKESFPLTVTSAQKNPTAFYLCASTQRLGASGREGNEQFFGPGTRLTVL.